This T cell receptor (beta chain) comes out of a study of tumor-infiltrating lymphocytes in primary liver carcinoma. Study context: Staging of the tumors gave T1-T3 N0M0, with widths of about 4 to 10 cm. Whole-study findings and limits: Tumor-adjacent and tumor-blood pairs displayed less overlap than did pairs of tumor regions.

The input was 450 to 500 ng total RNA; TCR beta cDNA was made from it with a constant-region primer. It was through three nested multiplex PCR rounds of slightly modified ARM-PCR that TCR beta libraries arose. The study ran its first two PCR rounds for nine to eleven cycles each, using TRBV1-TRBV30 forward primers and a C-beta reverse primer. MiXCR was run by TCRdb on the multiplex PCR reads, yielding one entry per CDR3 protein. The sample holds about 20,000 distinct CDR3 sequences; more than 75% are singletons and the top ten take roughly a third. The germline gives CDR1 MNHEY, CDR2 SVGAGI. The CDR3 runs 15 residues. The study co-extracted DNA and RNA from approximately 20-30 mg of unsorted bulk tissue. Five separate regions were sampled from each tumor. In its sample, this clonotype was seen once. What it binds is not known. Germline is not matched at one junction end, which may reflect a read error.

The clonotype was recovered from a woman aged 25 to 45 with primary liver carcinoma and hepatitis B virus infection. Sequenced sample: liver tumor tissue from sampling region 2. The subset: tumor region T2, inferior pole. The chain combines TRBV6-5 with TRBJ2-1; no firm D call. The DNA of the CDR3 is TGTGCCAGCAGTAGGAACTGGAGCTCCTACAACGAGCAGATCTTC. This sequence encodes CASSRNWSSYNEQIF.